The 21 T cell receptor beta chains presented below share a single source sample, sequenced in a study of T cells in Graves' hyperthyroidism and ophthalmopathy. Amplification of TCR beta CDR3 regions was performed using RNA transcripts as template. Primed by the HTBI set, a first-round RT-PCR was run on the TCR CDR3. TCRdb called the multiplex PCR reads again in MiXCR, with one record for every CDR3 protein. The sample carries hundreds of thousands of distinct CDR3 sequences, roughly 37% recorded once. Sequenced: blood. The receptors here all came from a young man with Graves' hyperthyroidism.

This clonotype was detected once. The chain combines TRBV7-9 with TRBJ1-6, with D unresolved. Germline loops: CDR1 SEHNR, CDR2 FQNEAQ (reference sequence). V shed 1 base and J shed 13 bases, with 11 bases lying between them. This CDR3 is built from 13 residues. The CDR3 loop is CASSLEGWQPLHF. The CDR3, as DNA: TGTGCCAGCAGCTTAGAGGGCTGGCAGCCCCTCCACTTT.

This sequence joins TRBV5-1 and TRBJ2-2; the match to TRBD2 covers 14 bases. The germline CDR1 and CDR2 sequences are SGHRS and YFSETQ. With V trimmed by 0 bases and J by 5 bases, 12 bases remained unmatched. The CDR3 length is 20 residues. Written as DNA, the CDR3 is TGCGCCAGCAGCTTGGCCGGGACTAGCGGGGGACGAACGGGTACCGGGGAGCTGTTTTTT. Translated, it gives CASSLAGTSGGRTGTGELFF.

V is TRBV5-1 and J is TRBJ1-4, with TRBD1 matching 8 bases. CDR3 length: 14 residues. J lost 8 bases, V lost 4 bases, and 7 bases had no gene match. The germline CDR1 and CDR2 sequences are SGHRS and YFSETQ. The CDR3 DNA reads TGCGCCAGCAGCCTCAGGGGGCTCTGGGAAAAACTGTTTTTT. The encoded protein is CASSLRGLWEKLFF. Together with reference TRBV5-1 and TRBJ1-4, the CDR3 gives the full variable domain: KAGVTQTPRYLIKTRGQQVTLSCSPISGHRSVSWYQQTPGQGLQFLFEYFSETQRNKGNFPGRFSGRQFSNSRSEMNVSTLELGDSALYLCASSLRGLWEKLFFGSGTQLSVL.

This clonotype has a count of ten or more. The chain couples TRBV6-5 to TRBJ2-5, with D unresolved. The CDR3 has 12 residues. Germline CDR1 is MNHEY and CDR2 is SVGAGI. Trimming stripped 5 bases from V and 7 bases from J, with 11 bases between. The CDR3 region is CASSEEPPTQYF. As DNA, the CDR3 is TGTGCCAGCAGTGAAGAACCACCGACCCAGTACTTC.

Details on this clonotype: One end of the junction varies from germline; a read error may be responsible. The rearrangement joins TRBV7-2 to TRBJ1-2; D unclear. CDR1 SGHTA and CDR2 FQGNSA come from the germline V gene. The CDR3 totals 15 residues. The CDR3 coding sequence is TGCGCCAGCAGCCAACCTAGGATGGCGGACTATGGCTACACCTTC. Translated: CASSQPRMADYGYTF.

In its sample, this clonotype was seen a few times. CDR3 in amino acids: CSAPRLDGETQYF. CDR3 nucleotides: TGCAGTGCTCCTCGACTAGACGGGGAGACCCAGTACTTC. The J gene is TRBJ2-5, the V gene TRBV20-1, with D tentatively TRBD2 (6 bases). Germline V gene data show CDR1 as DFQATT and CDR2 as SNEGSKA (reference sequence). The CDR3 totals 13 residues. With 5 bases removed from V and 5 bases from J, the gap between germline ends came to 15 bases.

This chain connects TRBV20-1 to TRBJ1-1; 7 positions agree with TRBD1. This CDR3 spans 14 amino acids. V trimming: 5 bases; J trimming: 1 base; junction bases outside the gene matches: 7. From germline, CDR1 is DFQATT and CDR2 SNEGSKA (reference sequence). CDR3 protein: CSAPTGTANTEAFF. The CDR3 coding sequence is TGCAGTGCTCCGACCGGGACAGCGAACACTGAAGCTTTCTTT.

This CDR3 is CASSPGTFTEAFF. Written as DNA, the CDR3 is TGTGCCAGCAGCCCCGGGACATTCACTGAAGCTTTCTTT. The chain uses TRBV12-3 or TRBV12-4 and TRBJ1-1, with D tentatively TRBD1 (6 bases). The CDR3 is 13 residues long. Trimming shortened V by 6 bases and J by 4 bases, and 12 bases separated the two germline ends.

The CDR3 reads CATSNRGAETQYF. The CDR3 DNA is TGTGCCACCAGCAATCGGGGGGCGGAGACCCAGTACTTC. The chain joins TRBV15 to TRBJ2-5; the D gene is possibly TRBD2 (7 bases). Germline-derived CDR1 and CDR2 are LNHNV and YYDKDF (reference sequence). The CDR3 is made up of 13 amino acids. Trimming took off 4 bases at V and 5 bases at J, with 11 bases between the two ends. The whole variable domain, filled in from reference TRBV15 and TRBJ2-5, reads DAMVIQNPRYQVTQFGKPVTLSCSQTLNHNVMYWYQQKSSQAPKLLFHYYDKDFNNEADTPDNFQSRRPNTSFCFLDIRSPGLGDTAMYLCATSNRGAETQYFGPGTRLLVL.

This clonotype has only a few counts. The V and J genes are TRBV10-3 and TRBJ2-2, with 11 bases lining up with TRBD1. V lost 2 bases and J lost 7; bases outside the gene matches: 12. Germline-derived CDR1 and CDR2 are ENHRY and SYGVKD. This CDR3 is built from 18 residues. In DNA form, the CDR3 reads TGTGCCATCAGTGAGCCACGAACGGGGACAGGGGGTATCGGGGAGCTGTTTTTT. It yields the protein CAISEPRTGTGGIGELFF.

This chain links TRBV6-5 with TRBJ1-1; the D gene is possibly TRBD1 (6 bases). Germline assignment: CDR1 MNHEY and CDR2 SVGAGI. The CDR3 length is 13 residues. With 8 bases removed from V and 5 bases from J, the gap between germline ends came to 15 bases. CDR3 sequence: CASGGHEFTEAFF. The CDR3 DNA sequence: TGTGCCAGCGGGGGCCATGAATTTACTGAAGCTTTCTTT.

The chain uses TRBV25-1 and TRBJ1-1; D unresolved. The CDR3 is 12 amino acids. Germline V gene lookup returns CDR1 MGHDK and CDR2 SYGVNS. V dropped 3 bases and J dropped 6 bases, with 8 bases sitting between them. For the CDR3, the DNA is TGTGCCAGCAGTGACGAAGTAGCTGAAGCTTTCTTT. Translating it yields CASSDEVAEAFF.

This clonotype was found many times. This sequence joins TRBV5-1 and TRBJ2-7, with 7 bases fitting TRBD2. This CDR3 is 14 amino acids long. Germline V gene sequence: CDR1 SGHRS, CDR2 YFSETQ. Unmatched junction bases numbered 3, after V lost 1 base and J lost 2 bases. The CDR3 sequence is CASSLLAATYEQYF. CDR3 coding DNA: TGCGCCAGCAGCTTGCTAGCGGCCACCTACGAGCAGTACTTC.

CDR3 loop: CSARGVTSGRDEQYF. CDR3 nucleotides: TGCAGTGCTAGGGGGGTGACTAGCGGGAGGGACGAGCAGTACTTC. The chain is built from TRBV20-1 and TRBJ2-7; TRBD2 agrees at 14 bases. The CDR3 is 15 residues long. J gave up 5 bases and V 3 bases, and 6 bases lay outside the gene matches. Germline V gives CDR1 DFQATT, CDR2 SNEGSKA (reference sequence).

This clonotype has just a few counts. This sequence joins TRBV7-8 and TRBJ1-5, with D uncertain. This CDR3 region has 16 residues. V was clipped by 5 bases and J by 0 bases, with 14 bases between them. CDR1 and CDR2 (germline): SGHVS, FQNEAQ. CDR3 loop: CASSPAVSYSNQPQHF. In DNA form, the CDR3 reads TGTGCCAGCAGCCCGGCGGTCTCGTATAGCAATCAGCCCCAGCATTTT.

The rearrangement uses TRBV29-1 and TRBJ2-3, with TRBD1 matching over 9 bases. V lost 0 bases to trimming and J lost 6 bases; unmatched junction nucleotides: 4. There are 14 residues in the CDR3. Looked up from germline, CDR1 is SQVTM and CDR2 is ANQGSEA. CDR3 sequence (DNA): TGCAGCGTTGAAGACGGACAGGGGATTGATACGCAGTATTTT. Its protein is CSVEDGQGIDTQYF.

Notes on this clonotype: A read error may explain this, as a much larger clone is one base away. This rearrangement joins TRBV10-1 to TRBJ2-7; TRBD1 matches 7 bases. The CDR3 contains 16 residues. Germline CDR1 and CDR2: WNHNN and SYGVQD (reference sequence). The V and J ends lost 1 base and 2 bases, in that order; junction bases with no gene match: 8. DNA of the CDR3: TGCGCCAGCAGTGAGTTTCACAGGGGTGGGCCCTACGAGCAGTACTTC. Residues: CASSEFHRGGPYEQYF.

The chain uses TRBV5-4 and TRBJ1-1; D possibly corresponds to TRBD1 (6 bases). Trimming removed 3 bases from V and 5 bases from J, with 23 bases in between. The V gene's germline CDR1 is SGHNT and CDR2 YYREEE (reference sequence). CDR3 length: 17 amino acids. CDR3 nucleotide sequence: TGTGCCAGCAGCTCGCCAGGACTACAGGGAGATCGAACTGAAGCTTTCTTT. It is translated as CASSSPGLQGDRTEAFF.

This clonotype was detected ten times or more. The chain employs TRBV15 and TRBJ2-7; either TRBD1 or TRBD2 may fit D (5 bases each). This CDR3 is 13 amino acids long. The germline V and J ends were trimmed by 6 bases and 2 bases, with 11 bases remaining between them. Germline CDR1 and CDR2: LNHNV and YYDKDF (reference sequence). CDR3 residues: CATRGDPTYEQYF. CDR3 DNA sequence: TGTGCCACCAGAGGGGACCCGACCTACGAGCAGTACTTC.

This clonotype was seen many times. This rearrangement joins TRBV20-1 to TRBJ2-7; 8 bases line up with TRBD2. CDR1 and CDR2 from the germline V gene are DFQATT and SNEGSKA (reference sequence). The V segment lost 2 bases and the J segment 3 bases; nucleotides outside the gene matches: 6. CDR3 length equals 14 residues. For the CDR3, the DNA is TGCAGTGCTAGATCCCCCGGGACTAGCTACGAGCAGTACTTC. This gives the protein CSARSPGTSYEQYF.

The chain is built from TRBV6-8 and TRBJ2-2; weak D call: TRBD2 (5 bases). Between the trimmed V and J ends, which lost 7 bases and 1 base, there was a span of 16 bases. CDR1 MNHGY and CDR2 SAAAGT come from the germline V gene. The CDR3 is made up of 16 amino acids. The CDR3 DNA sequence: TGTGCCAGCACCTCACCCGGAGGAGGGAACACCGGGGAGCTGTTTTTT. Translation: CASTSPGGGNTGELFF.